A single TCR beta chain is shown here with its context. A few counts support this clonotype. Which antigen it targets is not known. Per-base qualities were not stored, and no clone one base away is much larger. Sequenced using an Illumina HiSeq 1500. Using fastp at Q25 and MiXCR, TCRdb reprocessed the public reads and kept productive beta chains. Rows merge per CDR3 protein into single entries with the most common DNA and genes. The sample table contains hundreds of thousands of distinct CDR3 sequences; only one count was recorded for approximately 34% of them. Roughly 2.8% of the sample is taken by the ten largest. The data were taken from a study of T cell repertoires in cytomegalovirus infection (dated by TCRdb to about 2019). About the investigation overall: Donor HLA type was relevant to the analysis, because carriage of CMV infection together with the matching HLA type was indicated by public TCR beta signatures. Study-wide findings and limitations: Carriers of CMV infection plus the relevant HLA type were discriminated by the cumulative frequency of public TCR beta family members in the study cohort and in an independent 352-donor cohort. The ex vivo response was dominated by HLA-C-restricted CMV-specific TCR beta clonotypes, which also provided the single most frequent clonotype in two of eight donors.

At the junction V is shortened by 6 bases and J by 3 bases, with 15 bases in between. Taken from the germline V gene (reference sequence), the CDR1 and CDR2 loops are MNHEY and SMNVEV. Inclusive of the bounding cysteine and phenylalanine, the CDR3 is 16 residues long. Only the CDR3 DNA stays, 48 bases, in frame from base 1. Sequencing was done on a sample of PBMCs. The sequence is built from TRBV27 and TRBJ1-6; confidence is insufficient to name the D gene. The receptor's source is a human donor in good health (CMV status not recorded). Some clones in this sample may be carry-over from other donors' samples. Here the CDR3 is given as CASSPNTGDYNSPLHF. The DNA sequence follows: TGTGCCAGCAGCCCCAATACCGGGGACTATAATTCACCCCTCCACTTT.